A selection of T cell receptor beta chains follows, all from one sample in a study of blood T cells in healthy people across ages. MiXCR, applied by TCRdb to the 5' RACE reads, yields one record per CDR3 protein. Found here are 920,000 or so distinct CDR3 sequences, roughly 45% of them singletons; the top ten hold over 15%. Sequencing was carried out using blood. The origin of the receptors is a woman aged 55-69 years in good health. Both conserved end residues are part of each CDR3. A D gene is named only where the DNA matches it firmly. Expanded clones are given a class, and other clones once, few, many or no size at all.

>TRBD1|15|TRBJ2-4|.|TRBV20-1
CSARDRGSAKNIQYF
TGCAGTGCTAGGGACAGGGGGTCGGCCAAAAACATTCAGTACTTC
>.|13|TRBJ2-1|.|TRBV15
CATSRVGAGEQFF
TGTGCCACCAGCAGAGTGGGGGCGGGTGAGCAGTTCTTC
>TRBD2|16|TRBJ2-1|.|TRBV18
CASSTQGGLASNEQFF
TGTGCCAGCTCGACCCAGGGGGGACTAGCAAGCAATGAGCAGTTCTTC
>.|13|TRBJ2-5|many|TRBV12-3/TRBV12-4
CASSAAGFETQYF
TGTGCCAGCAGTGCTGCTGGCTTTGAGACCCAGTACTTC
>.|15|TRBJ2-1|once|TRBV25-1
CASSGRSRNYNEQFF
TGTGCCAGCAGTGGTCGCTCGAGGAACTACAATGAGCAGTTCTTC
>TRBD2|14|TRBJ2-1|.|TRBV3-1
CASRVAGVGNEQFF
TGTGCCAGCAGGGTAGCGGGAGTTGGCAATGAGCAGTTCTTC
>TRBD1|15|TRBJ2-7|few|TRBV9
CASSFGQGYPYEQYF
TGTGCCAGCAGCTTCGGACAGGGGTACCCCTACGAGCAGTACTTC
>.|16|TRBJ1-2|.|TRBV27
CASRSLAGTGTYGYTF
TGTGCCAGCAGGTCCCTGGCCGGGACGGGGACCTATGGCTACACCTTC
>.|13|TRBJ2-1|.|TRBV2
CASNRRGYNEQFF
TGTGCCAGCAACCGTAGAGGCTACAATGAGCAGTTCTTC
>.|14|TRBJ2-1|.|TRBV11-2
CASSLLRTHNEQFF
TGTGCCAGCAGCCTTCTGAGGACTCATAATGAGCAGTTCTTC
>.|15|TRBJ2-1|many|TRBV4-1
CASSQATGLQGEQFF
TGCGCCAGCAGCCAAGCCACCGGCCTCCAGGGGGAGCAGTTCTTC